These T cell receptor beta chains were read from a single sample in a study of cytomegalovirus exposure and HLA in healthy donors. Clones were read by immunoSEQ multiplex PCR, and TCRdb kept only the in-frame ones, dropping some. This repertoire shows some 150,000 clones, roughly four fifths found once; its top ten account for 7%. Sequences were obtained from PBMCs. These receptors were taken from a man aged 30 to 45 in good health and CMV-seronegative. Both conserved end residues are part of each CDR3. Each record gives: J gene, D gene, V gene, clone size, CDR3 DNA, CDR3 protein. The D gene is left open where the match is weak. The size entry is marked missing in some rows and otherwise reads once, few, many or a size class.

J gene: TRBJ1-4
D gene: .
V gene: TRBV19
clone size: few
CDR3 DNA: TGTGCCAGTAGTATGGGCAGGGAAGGGGAAAAACTGTTTTTT
CDR3 protein: CASSMGREGEKLFF

J gene: TRBJ2-7
D gene: TRBD2
V gene: TRBV29-1
clone size: .
CDR3 DNA: TGCAGCGTTGAAGGCCCTCGACTAGCGGGAGGGTCCGAGCAGTACTTC
CDR3 protein: CSVEGPRLAGGSEQYF

J gene: TRBJ1-1
D gene: TRBD1
V gene: TRBV7-9
clone size: .
CDR3 DNA: TGTGCCAGCAGCTCCATCGGGACAGTTGAAGCTTTCTTT
CDR3 protein: CASSSIGTVEAFF

J gene: TRBJ2-7
D gene: TRBD1
V gene: TRBV23-1
clone size: few
CDR3 DNA: TGCGCCAGAACCCACAGGGGGCTAAACGAGCAGTACTTC
CDR3 protein: CARTHRGLNEQYF

J gene: TRBJ2-7
D gene: .
V gene: TRBV4-2
clone size: few
CDR3 DNA: TGTGCCAGCAGCCGCGGGACGGCGGATGCCTACGAGCAGTACTTC
CDR3 protein: CASSRGTADAYEQYF

J gene: TRBJ2-1
D gene: TRBD2
V gene: TRBV23-1
clone size: once
CDR3 DNA: TGCGCCAGCAGTCTACTAGCGGGAGCCCCTCGTAGTGAGCAGTTCTTC
CDR3 protein: CASSLLAGAPRSEQFF

J gene: TRBJ2-7
D gene: TRBD2
V gene: TRBV11-2
clone size: .
CDR3 DNA: TGTGCCAGCAGCCCGTACCCGCGGGGGGCCCAGTACGAGCAGTACTTC
CDR3 protein: CASSPYPRGAQYEQYF

J gene: TRBJ1-1
D gene: TRBD1
V gene: TRBV10-3
clone size: .
CDR3 DNA: TGTGCCATCAGCTCGGGACAGGGGGGCCCCGGCACTGAAGCTTTCTTT
CDR3 protein: CAISSGQGGPGTEAFF

J gene: TRBJ2-7
D gene: .
V gene: TRBV6-5
clone size: few
CDR3 DNA: TGTGCCAGCAGTTACTCGGGGCATAGAACGTACGAGCAGTACTTC
CDR3 protein: CASSYSGHRTYEQYF

J gene: TRBJ2-7
D gene: TRBD1
V gene: TRBV7-6
clone size: .
CDR3 DNA: TGTGCCAGCAGGAGGGGACAGGGAAACGAGCAGTACTTC
CDR3 protein: CASRRGQGNEQYF

J gene: TRBJ2-3
D gene: .
V gene: TRBV12-5
clone size: .
CDR3 DNA: TGTGCTAGTGGTAGGGGGGAGGGCCTCGCAGATACGCAGTATTTT
CDR3 protein: CASGRGEGLADTQYF

J gene: TRBJ1-5
D gene: .
V gene: TRBV19
clone size: .
CDR3 DNA: TGTGCCAGTAGTATAGCTAGTAGCAATCAGCCCCAGCATTTT
CDR3 protein: CASSIASSNQPQHF

J gene: TRBJ1-5
D gene: TRBD1
V gene: TRBV6-1
clone size: .
CDR3 DNA: TGTGCCAGCAGTGAAGCTAGAGGGACAGGGTCAGGGTTGCCCCAGCATTTT
CDR3 protein: CASSEARGTGSGLPQHF

J gene: TRBJ2-2
D gene: .
V gene: TRBV5-1
clone size: .
CDR3 DNA: TGCGCCAGCAGCCTCCCTCCCGGGAAAAACACCGGGGAGCTGTTTTTT
CDR3 protein: CASSLPPGKNTGELFF

J gene: TRBJ2-3
D gene: TRBD2
V gene: TRBV4-2
clone size: few
CDR3 DNA: TGTGCCAGCAGCCAAGTAGCGGGAGATACGCAGTATTTT
CDR3 protein: CASSQVAGDTQYF

J gene: TRBJ2-5
D gene: TRBD1
V gene: TRBV30
clone size: .
CDR3 DNA: TGTGCCTGGAGTCCCCAAGCGACAGGGGCGGAGACCCAGTACTTC
CDR3 protein: CAWSPQATGAETQYF

J gene: TRBJ2-7
D gene: .
V gene: TRBV6-1
clone size: .
CDR3 DNA: TGTGCCAGCAGTGGTCTCCCCCAGGAAAACGAGCAGTACTTC
CDR3 protein: CASSGLPQENEQYF

J gene: TRBJ1-2
D gene: TRBD1
V gene: TRBV5-4
clone size: .
CDR3 DNA: TGTGCCAGCAGCCCGATAGGAGGGGGCACTAACTATGGCTACACCTTC
CDR3 protein: CASSPIGGGTNYGYTF

J gene: TRBJ2-5
D gene: .
V gene: TRBV5-1
clone size: .
CDR3 DNA: TGCGCCAGCAGCCCCTTGGGGGCAGGGGAGACCCAGTACTTC
CDR3 protein: CASSPLGAGETQYF

J gene: TRBJ2-6
D gene: .
V gene: TRBV10-1
clone size: .
CDR3 DNA: TGCGCCAGCAGTGACGGGAGCTCTGGGGCCAACGGCCTGACTTTC
CDR3 protein: CASSDGSSGANGLTF

J gene: TRBJ2-3
D gene: .
V gene: TRBV5-6
clone size: .
CDR3 DNA: TGTGCCAGCAGCTTTTACCGACCTAGCGATACGCAGTATTTT
CDR3 protein: CASSFYRPSDTQYF

J gene: TRBJ2-7
D gene: TRBD1
V gene: TRBV19
clone size: .
CDR3 DNA: TGTGCCAGTAGGACAGGGGACGAGCAGTACTTC
CDR3 protein: CASRTGDEQYF

J gene: TRBJ2-7
D gene: TRBD2
V gene: TRBV5-1
clone size: .
CDR3 DNA: TGCGCCAGCAGCCAGGCTAGCGGGAGAGAGGACGAGCAGTACTTC
CDR3 protein: CASSQASGREDEQYF

J gene: TRBJ1-2
D gene: .
V gene: TRBV18
clone size: .
CDR3 DNA: TGTGCCAGCTCACTGGCGGCCAGCCCTAACTATGGCTACACCTTC
CDR3 protein: CASSLAASPNYGYTF

J gene: TRBJ2-5
D gene: TRBD2
V gene: TRBV7-9
clone size: few
CDR3 DNA: TGTGCCAGCAGCTCACTTAGCGGGGGGGGCCCGGAGACCCAGTACTTC
CDR3 protein: CASSSLSGGGPETQYF

J gene: TRBJ2-6
D gene: .
V gene: TRBV6-1
clone size: .
CDR3 DNA: TGTGCCAGCAGTGACAGGGGTGGTGGGGCCAACGTCCTGACTTTC
CDR3 protein: CASSDRGGGANVLTF

J gene: TRBJ2-7
D gene: .
V gene: TRBV5-6
clone size: .
CDR3 DNA: TGTGCCAGCAGCGCTGACAGCTCCTACGAGCAGTACTTC
CDR3 protein: CASSADSSYEQYF